The source of this T cell receptor beta chain is a study of cytomegalovirus exposure and HLA in healthy donors. Overall study context: In a later analysis, it was reported that the roughly 120 validation repertoires had been produced on the same platform as the 550 to 850 repertoires belonging to the first cohort.

Method: immunoSEQ multiplex PCR; TCRdb's copy keeps in-frame clones and lacks some. The data hold some 80,000 clones, with roughly 96% observed a single time. V lost 3 bases to trimming and J lost 0 bases, with 15 bases between them. Germline V CDR1 and CDR2: SGHNT, YENEEA. The CDR3 totals 17 residues. As for this clone: As yet, its antigen is unknown.

Study-wide findings and caveats: Three chains linked to CMV were shown in vitro to be specific for CMV antigens. One later analysis, an examination of the 120 or so validation repertoires, found that first-cohort TCR clusters tended to co-occur in them. Reported results showed that the classifier diagnosed cytomegalovirus status with high specificity and sensitivity.

Sequenced input: PBMCs. The chain couples TRBV11-3 to TRBJ2-1, with D maybe TRBD2 (6 bases). The origin of this receptor is a woman aged 18-29 years in good health and CMV-seronegative. The CDR3 DNA reads as TGTGCCAGCAGCTTGGAGGCGGGGACCCGCTCCTACAATGAGCAGTTCTTC. This encodes CASSLEAGTRSYNEQFF.